This T cell receptor beta chain was sequenced in a study of T cell changes during pregnancy in multiple sclerosis. TCRdb's table, derived via immunoSEQ multiplex PCR, lists solely in-frame clones and lacks some. The sample has fewer than 150,000 clones, about 96% seen once. Trimming took off 6 bases at V and 0 bases at J, with 15 bases between the two ends. The CDR3 is made up of 16 amino acids. From germline, CDR1 is MNHNY and CDR2 SVGAGI (reference sequence). V and J are TRBV6-6 and TRBJ1-3; D gene ambiguous. The sample here was peripheral blood, taken after pregnancy. The receptor was derived from a female donor with multiple sclerosis, enrolled in a pregnancy study. Here the CDR3 reads CASRHGGNLSGNTIYF. The CDR3 nucleotides are TGTGCCAGCAGACATGGAGGGAACCTCTCTGGAAACACCATATATTTT.